This entry lists 20 T cell receptor beta chains sequenced from one sample in a study of blood T cell repertoires in COVID-19. Sequencing was performed with immunoSEQ multiplex PCR; in TCRdb, only in-frame clones are kept and a portion is missing. Altogether hundreds of thousands of clones are present, 75% to 85% being singletons, with the ten largest covering roughly 12%. The specimen was peripheral blood. The origin of the receptors is a woman between 55 and 75 years old with active or convalescent COVID-19.

The chain joins TRBV6-2 or TRBV6-3 to TRBJ1-2; D is perhaps TRBD1 (5 bases). This CDR3 region has 13 residues. The V gene's germline CDR1 is MNHEY and CDR2 SVGEGT. The V end was cut by 2 bases, the J end by 5 bases, with 9 bases between. For the CDR3, the DNA is TGTGCCAGCAGTTACAGGACACTTTATGGCTACACCTTC. It specifies CASSYRTLYGYTF.

V is TRBV7-9 and J is TRBJ2-5, with TRBD2 identical over 8 bases. The V gene's germline CDR1 is SEHNR and CDR2 FQNEAQ (reference sequence). V lost 0 bases, J lost 2 bases, and 8 bases stayed unmatched. This CDR3 has 17 amino acids. The CDR3 here is CASSLAERGFLQETQYF. The CDR3 coding sequence is TGTGCCAGCAGCTTAGCGGAGCGGGGGTTTTTACAAGAGACCCAGTACTTC.

The chain couples TRBV7-9 to TRBJ2-1, with 9 bases fitting TRBD2. Germline CDR1 reads SEHNR; CDR2 reads FQNEAQ (reference sequence). J lost 10 bases, V lost 2 bases, and 3 bases had no gene match. This CDR3 has 13 residues. The CDR3 region has the DNA TGTGCCAGCAGCTTAAGAGCGGGGGGAGAGCAGTTCTTC. Protein: CASSLRAGGEQFF.

This chain uses TRBV18 with TRBJ1-6; 9 bases map to TRBD1. CDR3 length equals 15 residues. With 4 bases clipped from V and 10 bases from J, the junction kept 8 bases outside the gene matches. The germline V gene has CDR1 KGHSH and CDR2 LQKENI. The CDR3 DNA sequence: TGTGCCAGCTCACGACAGGGGGATCTTAAATCACCCCTCCACTTT. Translating gives CASSRQGDLKSPLHF.

The chain is built from TRBV6-5 and TRBJ1-5, with a possible D match to TRBD1 (5 bases). The CDR3 runs to 16 residues. The germline CDR1 and CDR2 sequences are MNHEY and SVGAGI. The V end was cut by 2 bases, the J end by 4 bases, with 15 bases between. CDR3 coding DNA: TGTGCCAGCAGTTACGCCGGGCCTAGGGGTAATCAGCCCCAGCATTTT. Translating gives CASSYAGPRGNQPQHF.

This clone has only one observation. The chain employs TRBV6-5 and TRBJ1-1; D not resolved. V was cut by 2 bases and J by 6 bases, with 13 bases left in between. Per the germline V gene, CDR1 is MNHEY and CDR2 is SVGAGI. The CDR3 sequence is 14 residues long. The CDR3 is CASSYGRAWAEAFF. As DNA, the CDR3 is TGTGCCAGCAGTTACGGGAGGGCCTGGGCTGAAGCTTTCTTT.

The chain recombines TRBV10-2 with TRBJ1-1; D perhaps matches TRBD1 (5 bases). V lost 6 bases, J lost 0 bases, and 5 bases lay in between. CDR3 size: 12 residues. CDR1 is WSHSY and CDR2 is SAAADI in the germline V gene. The CDR3 DNA reads TGCGCCAGCAGAGGGGTGAACACTGAAGCTTTCTTT. Its protein product is CASRGVNTEAFF.

The gene calls are TRBV5-1 and TRBJ1-1, with 7 bases lining up with TRBD1. Germline-derived CDR1 and CDR2 are SGHRS and YFSETQ. CDR3 length: 14 residues. The trim removed 5 bases at V and 8 bases at J, leaving 12 bases unmatched. CDR3 region: CASRRRGPIAEAFF. In DNA, the CDR3 is TGCGCCAGCAGAAGGAGGGGGCCCATAGCGGAAGCTTTCTTT.

This clone was recorded a few times. CDR3: CASSEQGGGNQPQHF. CDR3 nucleotide sequence: TGTGCCAGCAGTGAACAGGGAGGGGGCAATCAGCCCCAGCATTTT. This rearrangement joins TRBV2 to TRBJ1-5; D possibly corresponds to TRBD1 (5 bases). CDR1 and CDR2 (germline): SNHLY, FYNNEI. Trimming left V 2 bases short and J 2 bases short, with 10 bases between. This CDR3 spans 15 amino acids.

The V gene is TRBV7-8, the J gene TRBJ2-7; the D is unclear. CDR3 length: 13 residues. V shed 3 bases and J shed 3 bases, with 9 bases lying between them. The V gene's germline CDR1 is SGHVS and CDR2 FQNEAQ. CDR3 in amino acids: CASSFDTLYEQYF. DNA for the CDR3: TGTGCCAGCAGCTTCGACACCCTCTACGAGCAGTACTTC.

In DNA form, the CDR3 reads TGTGCCTGGAGTGTTAGGACAGGCCGGGCCAACGTCCTGACTTTC. The encoded protein is CAWSVRTGRANVLTF. The genes are TRBV30 and TRBJ2-6, with 7 positions matching TRBD1. With 0 bases clipped from V and 5 bases from J, the junction kept 4 bases outside the gene matches. Germline lookup yields CDR1 GTSNPN and CDR2 SVGIG (reference sequence). This CDR3 is 15 amino acids long.

The rearrangement joins TRBV20-1 to TRBJ2-1, with D tentatively TRBD2 (5 bases). The length of the CDR3 is 12 residues. Trimming took off 3 bases at V and 10 bases at J, with 13 bases between the two ends. Looked up from germline, CDR1 is DFQATT and CDR2 is SNEGSKA (reference sequence). The CDR3 DNA is TGCAGTGCTAGTCTGAGGGAACGGGAGCAGTTCTTC. This sequence encodes CSASLREREQFF.

The V call is TRBV19, the J call TRBJ1-4; no clear D. The V gene's germline CDR1 is LNHDA and CDR2 SQIVND (reference sequence). CDR3 length: 16 residues. The V gene lost 5 bases and the J gene lost 5 bases, with 18 bases spanning the gap. CDR3 DNA sequence: TGTGCCAGTAGTCGCGGGTTGGGTCTTGACAATGAAAAACTGTTTTTT. Translation gives CASSRGLGLDNEKLFF. Full variable domain (missing parts from reference TRBV19 and TRBJ1-4): DGGITQSPKYLFRKEGQNVTLSCEQNLNHDAMYWYRQDPGQGLRLIYYSQIVNDFQKGDIAEGYSVSREKKESFPLTVTSAQKNPTAFYLCASSRGLGLDNEKLFFGSGTQLSVL.

The V gene is TRBV5-4, the J gene TRBJ2-3; D perhaps matches TRBD1 (6 bases). With 10 bases removed from V and 2 bases from J, the gap between germline ends came to 20 bases. The CDR3 length is 15 residues. Germline V gene data show CDR1 as SGHNT and CDR2 as YYREEE (reference sequence). CDR3 loop: CAWMRGGSFTDTQYF. The CDR3 DNA is TGTGCCTGGATGAGAGGGGGTTCATTCACAGATACGCAGTATTTT.

The chain is built from TRBV11-2 and TRBJ1-1, with TRBD1 matching 12 bases. Germline trimming cut 7 bases from V and 7 bases from J; bases unmatched to any gene: 13. There are 16 residues in the CDR3. Germline loops: CDR1 SGHAT, CDR2 FQNNGV. The CDR3 is CASTRPGQGALGEAFF. The DNA of the CDR3 is TGTGCCAGCACCAGACCGGGACAGGGGGCGCTGGGTGAAGCTTTCTTT. The full variable domain, in which reference TRBV11-2 and TRBJ1-1 provide the parts outside the CDR3, is EAGVAQSPRYKIIEKRQSVAFWCNPISGHATLYWYQQILGQGPKLLIQFQNNGVVDDSQLPKDRFSAERLKGVDSTLKIQPAKLEDSAVYLCASTRPGQGALGEAFFGQGTRLTVV.

The V and J genes are TRBV7-9 and TRBJ2-1; 10 bases map to TRBD2. In germline, CDR1 is SEHNR, CDR2 FQNEAQ (reference sequence). Trimming cost V 5 bases and J 0 bases; bases outside gene matches: 4. The CDR3 has 16 residues. The CDR3 sequence: CASSKAGGPSYNEQFF. The CDR3 coding sequence is TGTGCCAGCAGCAAAGCGGGGGGGCCCTCCTACAATGAGCAGTTCTTC.

This chain connects TRBV27 to TRBJ1-2; 9 bases line up with TRBD1. Losses at the gene ends were 6 bases for V and 7 bases for J; bases not matched to a gene: 9. The germline CDR1 and CDR2 sequences are MNHEY and SMNVEV (reference sequence). This CDR3 has 14 residues. CDR3 protein: CASRDDRGSSGYTF. DNA for the CDR3: TGTGCCAGCAGGGACGACAGGGGGTCTTCTGGCTACACCTTC.

The chain couples TRBV30 to TRBJ1-5, with D possibly TRBD1 on 5 matching bases. V lost 3 bases and J 7 bases, leaving 16 bases between the germline ends. Germline assignment: CDR1 GTSNPN and CDR2 SVGIG (reference sequence). The CDR3 totals 14 residues. The CDR3 sequence: CAWSNPGQGQPQHF. DNA of the CDR3: TGTGCCTGGAGCAACCCAGGGCAAGGCCAGCCCCAGCATTTT. Full variable domain (missing parts from reference TRBV30 and TRBJ1-5): SQTIHQWPATLVQPVGSPLSLECTVEGTSNPNLYWYRQAAGRGLQLLFYSVGIGQISSEVPQNLSASRPQDRQFILSSKKLLLSDSGFYLCAWSNPGQGQPQHFGDGTRLSIL.

The rearrangement links TRBV4-3 to TRBJ2-2; 7 bases match TRBD1. The germline V gene has CDR1 LGHNA and CDR2 YSLEER. The CDR3 covers 16 residues. V shed 1 base, J shed 0 bases, and the junction held 2 bases outside the gene matches. The CDR3 nucleotides read TGCGCCAGCAGCCAAGGGACAGGCCCGAACACCGGGGAGCTGTTTTTT. Translated: CASSQGTGPNTGELFF.

This clone was counted between two and nine times. This rearrangement joins TRBV9 to TRBJ2-2, with no clear D. Trimming removed 4 bases at V and 0 bases at J, with 7 bases between. Germline assignment: CDR1 SGDLS and CDR2 YYNGEE. The CDR3 has 14 amino acids. CDR3 coding DNA: TGTGCCAGCAGCTCAGAGGCGAACACCGGGGAGCTGTTTTTT. Its translation: CASSSEANTGELFF.